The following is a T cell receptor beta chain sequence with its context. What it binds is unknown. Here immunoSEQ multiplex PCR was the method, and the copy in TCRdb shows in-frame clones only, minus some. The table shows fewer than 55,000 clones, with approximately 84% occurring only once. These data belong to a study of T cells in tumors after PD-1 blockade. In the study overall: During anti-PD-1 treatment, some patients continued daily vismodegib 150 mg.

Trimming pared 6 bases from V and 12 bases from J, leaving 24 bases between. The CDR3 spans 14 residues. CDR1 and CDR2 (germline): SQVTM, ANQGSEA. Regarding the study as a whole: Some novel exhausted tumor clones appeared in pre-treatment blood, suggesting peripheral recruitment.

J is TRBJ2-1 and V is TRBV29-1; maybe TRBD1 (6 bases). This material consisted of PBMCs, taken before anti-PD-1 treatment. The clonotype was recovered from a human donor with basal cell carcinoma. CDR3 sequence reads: CSVAARDRSLVQFF. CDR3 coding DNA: TGCAGCGTCGCGGCACGCGACAGGTCGCTTGTGCAGTTCTTC.